These T cell receptor beta chains were read from a single sample in a study of PD-L1 blockade in urothelial cancer. Assay: immunoSEQ multiplex PCR; the TCRdb copy retains only in-frame clones and omits some. Of 45,000 or so clones in the sample, around 82% were seen once. The sequencing used PBMCs, collected around atezolizumab (anti-PD-L1) treatment. The receptors derive from a man between 65 and 80 years old with urothelial cancer. The conserved cysteine and the conserved F or W are not part of the CDR3 here.

TRBV14	14	TRBJ2-7	ASSQVSGTSDYEQY
TRBV15	13	TRBJ2-5	ATSRETGYQETQY
TRBV14	12	TRBJ1-2	ASSAQQGNYGYT
TRBV7-9	13	TRBJ2-3	ASSPPGISTDTQY
TRBV5-6	12	TRBJ2-3	ASSHLRGTDTQY
TRBV27	12	TRBJ1-2	ASSPSRVVYGYT
TRBV28	13	TRBJ2-1	ASSLLRESRNEQF
TRBV5-5	11	TRBJ2-5	ASSLPSQETQY
TRBV7-8	12	TRBJ2-6	ASSIFTRYNVLT
TRBV2	10	TRBJ1-2	ASRDNSYGYT
TRBV30	13	TRBJ1-1	AWRRPGTGETEAF
TRBV6-1	14	TRBJ2-5	ASSEASGGGQETQY
TRBV5-1	12	TRBJ2-1	ASRKRERSNEQF
TRBV30	13	TRBJ2-3	AWSVRRGGSDTQY
TRBV28	11	TRBJ1-2	ASSTGPNYGYT
TRBV6-1	15	TRBJ1-5	ASSEDGRQGSNQPQH
TRBV28	13	TRBJ1-5	ASSRDRGSNQPQH
TRBV11-3	12	TRBJ2-5	ASSLGGIQETQY
TRBV4-1	13	TRBJ1-1	ASSQDWWESTEAF
TRBV6-1	12	TRBJ1-2	ASRTGDRNYGYT
TRBV6-5	12	TRBJ1-2	ASSYLSRDYGYT
TRBV9	11	TRBJ1-1	ASSSQGNTEAF
TRBV7-3	9	TRBJ2-7	ASNRENEQY
TRBV15	12	TRBJ2-1	ATSRGLADNEQF
TRBV27	10	TRBJ2-2	ASSLSLGELF
TRBV30	10	TRBJ2-5	AWTPGGETQY
TRBV7-9	10	TRBJ1-1	ASSPTNTEAF
TRBV6-1	12	TRBJ1-6	ASSVVRAGSPLH
TRBV27	10	TRBJ2-7	ASSRLAREQY
TRBV5-1	18	TRBJ2-1	ASSFRTSGLQGSSYNEQF
TRBV27	11	TRBJ1-2	ASRPGASYGYT
TRBV9	15	TRBJ2-5	ASSVTAGGAIQETQY
TRBV25-1	13	TRBJ1-2	ASRASRTGSDGYT
TRBV19	10	TRBJ2-5	ASSIAGETQY
TRBV5-8	11	TRBJ1-1	ARSGVLNTEAF
TRBV7-2	14	TRBJ2-1	ASSLAGQGAANEQF
TRBV18	11	TRBJ1-5	ASSPPGNQPQH
TRBV5-1	13	TRBJ1-1	ASSPSGTPNTEAF
TRBV15	13	TRBJ1-5	ATSRPDRGYQPQH
TRBV18	15	TRBJ2-1	ASSVSGEGLRNNEQF
TRBV4-3	14	TRBJ1-4	ASSRGVTATNEKLF
TRBV28	13	TRBJ2-7	ASRDGGQPLYEQY
TRBV5-1	12	TRBJ2-7	ASSQQGYNYEQY
TRBV25-1	14	TRBJ1-5	ASSGTGIISNQPQH
TRBV28	13	TRBJ1-1	ASSLAGQLNTEAF
TRBV10-3	14	TRBJ2-4	AISEQGALTKNIQY
TRBV6-1	14	TRBJ2-1	ASSEAGGLGYNEQF
TRBV10-3	10	TRBJ2-5	AMGRGQETQY
TRBV4-2	13	TRBJ1-2	ASSQDRAGRDGYT
TRBV9	12	TRBJ2-1	ASSRSGFDNEQF